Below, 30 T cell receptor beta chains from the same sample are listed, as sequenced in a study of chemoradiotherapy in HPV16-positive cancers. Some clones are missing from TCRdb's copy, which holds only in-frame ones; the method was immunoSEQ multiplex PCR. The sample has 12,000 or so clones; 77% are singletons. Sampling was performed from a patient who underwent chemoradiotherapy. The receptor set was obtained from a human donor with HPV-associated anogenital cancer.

The CDR3, as DNA: TGTGCCAGCACACTACCCTGGGGACAGGCCATGGGGGATACGCAGTATTTT. Protein sequence: CASTLPWGQAMGDTQYF. The genes are TRBV7-9 and TRBJ2-3, with TRBD1 matching 8 bases. Germline values: CDR1 SEHNR, CDR2 FQNEAQ (reference sequence). Unmatched junction bases numbered 18, after V lost 7 bases and J lost 6 bases. This CDR3 comprises 17 residues.

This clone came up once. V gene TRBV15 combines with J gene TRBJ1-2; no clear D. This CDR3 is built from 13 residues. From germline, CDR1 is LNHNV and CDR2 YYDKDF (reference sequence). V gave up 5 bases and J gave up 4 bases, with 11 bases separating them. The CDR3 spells CATSPEQPYGYTF. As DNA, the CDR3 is TGTGCCACCAGCCCCGAACAGCCCTATGGCTACACCTTC.

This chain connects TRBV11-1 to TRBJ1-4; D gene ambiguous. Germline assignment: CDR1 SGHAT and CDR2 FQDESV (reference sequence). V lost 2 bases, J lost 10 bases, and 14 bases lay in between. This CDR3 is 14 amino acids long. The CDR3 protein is CASSLPGIGGKLFF. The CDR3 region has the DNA TGTGCCAGCAGCTTACCAGGAATTGGAGGAAAACTGTTTTTT.

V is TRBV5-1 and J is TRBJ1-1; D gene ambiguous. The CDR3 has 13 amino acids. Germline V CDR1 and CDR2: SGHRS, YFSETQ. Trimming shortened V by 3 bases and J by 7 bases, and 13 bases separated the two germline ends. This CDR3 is CASSSLRTGEAFF. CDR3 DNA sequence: TGCGCCAGCAGCTCTCTTAGAACGGGTGAAGCTTTCTTT.

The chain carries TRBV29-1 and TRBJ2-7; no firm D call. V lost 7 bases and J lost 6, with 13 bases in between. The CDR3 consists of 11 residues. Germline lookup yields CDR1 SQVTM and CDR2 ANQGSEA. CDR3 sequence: CSATSVGEQYF. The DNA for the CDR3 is TGCAGCGCCACCAGCGTCGGCGAGCAGTACTTC.

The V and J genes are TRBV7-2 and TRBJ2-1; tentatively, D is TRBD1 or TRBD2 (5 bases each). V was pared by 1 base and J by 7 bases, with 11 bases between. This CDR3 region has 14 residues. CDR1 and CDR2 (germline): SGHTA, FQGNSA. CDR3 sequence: CASSLGGSGNEQFF. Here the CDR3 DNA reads TGTGCCAGCAGCTTAGGGGGGAGTGGGAATGAGCAGTTCTTC.

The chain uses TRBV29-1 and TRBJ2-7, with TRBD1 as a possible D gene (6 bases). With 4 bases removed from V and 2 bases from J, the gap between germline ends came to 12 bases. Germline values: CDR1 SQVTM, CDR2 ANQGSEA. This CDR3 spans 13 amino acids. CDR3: CSVVPGAPYEQYF. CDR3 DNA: TGCAGCGTTGTTCCAGGGGCCCCCTACGAGCAGTACTTC.

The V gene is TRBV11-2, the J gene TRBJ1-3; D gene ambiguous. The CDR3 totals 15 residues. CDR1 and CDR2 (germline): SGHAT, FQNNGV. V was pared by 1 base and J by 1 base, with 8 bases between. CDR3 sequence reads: CASSLASVSGNTIYF. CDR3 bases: TGTGCCAGCAGCTTAGCCTCCGTTTCTGGAAACACCATATATTTT. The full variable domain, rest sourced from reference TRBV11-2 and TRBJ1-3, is EAGVAQSPRYKIIEKRQSVAFWCNPISGHATLYWYQQILGQGPKLLIQFQNNGVVDDSQLPKDRFSAERLKGVDSTLKIQPAKLEDSAVYLCASSLASVSGNTIYFGEGSWLTVV.

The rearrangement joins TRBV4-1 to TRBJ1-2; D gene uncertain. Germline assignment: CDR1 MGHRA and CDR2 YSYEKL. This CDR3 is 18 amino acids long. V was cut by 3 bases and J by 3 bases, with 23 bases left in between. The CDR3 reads CASSQALIRSREDYGYTF. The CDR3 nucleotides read TGCGCCAGCAGCCAGGCACTTATCAGGAGCCGGGAGGACTATGGCTACACCTTC.

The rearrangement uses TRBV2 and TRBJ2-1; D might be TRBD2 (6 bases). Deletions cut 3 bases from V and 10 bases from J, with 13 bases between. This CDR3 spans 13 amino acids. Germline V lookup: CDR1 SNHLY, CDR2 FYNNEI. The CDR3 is CASSDISGGEQFF. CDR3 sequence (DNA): TGTGCCAGCAGTGACATCTCCGGGGGAGAGCAGTTCTTC. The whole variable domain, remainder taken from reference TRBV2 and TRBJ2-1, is EPEVTQTPSHQVTQMGQEVILRCVPISNHLYFYWYRQILGQKVEFLVSFYNNEISEKSEIFDDQFSVERPDGSNFTLKIRSTKLEDSAMYFCASSDISGGEQFFGPGTRLTVL.

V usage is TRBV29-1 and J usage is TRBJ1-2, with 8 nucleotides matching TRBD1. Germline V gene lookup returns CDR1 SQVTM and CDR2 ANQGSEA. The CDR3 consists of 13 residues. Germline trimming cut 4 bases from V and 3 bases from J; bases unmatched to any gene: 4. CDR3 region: CSVGATGDYGYTF. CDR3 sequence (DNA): TGCAGCGTTGGGGCGACAGGGGACTATGGCTACACCTTC. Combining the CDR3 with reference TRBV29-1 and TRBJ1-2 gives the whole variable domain SAVISQKPSRDICQRGTSLTIQCQVDSQVTMMFWYRQQPGQSLTLIATANQGSEATYESGFVIDKFPISRPNLTFSTLTVSNMSPEDSSIYLCSVGATGDYGYTFGSGTRLTVV.

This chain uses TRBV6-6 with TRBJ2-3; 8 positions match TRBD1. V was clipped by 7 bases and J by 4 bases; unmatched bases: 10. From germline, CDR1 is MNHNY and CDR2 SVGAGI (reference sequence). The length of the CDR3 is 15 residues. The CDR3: CASTIGQGPPDTQYF. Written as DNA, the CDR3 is TGTGCCAGCACTATAGGACAGGGTCCGCCAGATACGCAGTATTTT.

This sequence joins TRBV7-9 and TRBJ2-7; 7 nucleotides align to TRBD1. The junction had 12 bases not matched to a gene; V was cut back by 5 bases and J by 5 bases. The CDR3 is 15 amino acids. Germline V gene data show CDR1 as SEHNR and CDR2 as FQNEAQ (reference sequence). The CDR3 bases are TGTGCCAGCAGCCCCCGGGACAGAACATGGGACGAGCAGTACTTC. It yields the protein CASSPRDRTWDEQYF.

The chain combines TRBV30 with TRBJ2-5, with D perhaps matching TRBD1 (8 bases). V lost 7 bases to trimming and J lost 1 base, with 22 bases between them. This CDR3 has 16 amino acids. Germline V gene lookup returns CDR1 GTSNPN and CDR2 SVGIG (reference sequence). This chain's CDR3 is CAFTGGLSTPQETQYF. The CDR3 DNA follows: TGTGCCTTTACAGGGGGACTATCCACTCCCCAAGAGACCCAGTACTTC.

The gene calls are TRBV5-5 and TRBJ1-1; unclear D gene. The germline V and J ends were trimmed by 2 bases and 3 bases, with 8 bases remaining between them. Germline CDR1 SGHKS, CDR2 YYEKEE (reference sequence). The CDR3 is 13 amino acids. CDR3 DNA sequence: TGTGCCAGCAGCTTTACCCGGGACACTGAAGCTTTCTTT. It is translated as CASSFTRDTEAFF.

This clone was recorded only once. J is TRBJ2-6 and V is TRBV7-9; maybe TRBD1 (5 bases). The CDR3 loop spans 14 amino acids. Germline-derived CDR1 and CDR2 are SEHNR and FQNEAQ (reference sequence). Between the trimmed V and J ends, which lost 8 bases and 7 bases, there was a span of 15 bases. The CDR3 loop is CASGAALGANVLTF. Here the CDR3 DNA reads TGTGCCAGCGGGGCCGCCCTAGGAGCCAACGTCCTGACTTTC.

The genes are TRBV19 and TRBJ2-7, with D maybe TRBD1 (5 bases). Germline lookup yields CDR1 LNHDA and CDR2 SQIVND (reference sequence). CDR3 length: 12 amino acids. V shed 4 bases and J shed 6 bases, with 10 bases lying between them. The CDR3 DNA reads TGTGCCAGTAGTACTCAGGGCTCCGAGCAGTACTTC. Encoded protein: CASSTQGSEQYF.

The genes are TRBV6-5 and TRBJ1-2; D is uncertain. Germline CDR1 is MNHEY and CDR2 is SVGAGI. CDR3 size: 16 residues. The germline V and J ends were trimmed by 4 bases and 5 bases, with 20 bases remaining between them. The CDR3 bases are TGTGCCAGCAGTTCATCGGGCAGCCCAGGAACTTATGGCTACACCTTC. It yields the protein CASSSSGSPGTYGYTF.

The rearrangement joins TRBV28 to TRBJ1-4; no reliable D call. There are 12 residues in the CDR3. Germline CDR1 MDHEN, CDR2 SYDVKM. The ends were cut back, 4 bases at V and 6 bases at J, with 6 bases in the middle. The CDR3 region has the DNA TGTGCCAGCAGTTCCTTCTATGAAAAACTGTTTTTT. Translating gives CASSSFYEKLFF.

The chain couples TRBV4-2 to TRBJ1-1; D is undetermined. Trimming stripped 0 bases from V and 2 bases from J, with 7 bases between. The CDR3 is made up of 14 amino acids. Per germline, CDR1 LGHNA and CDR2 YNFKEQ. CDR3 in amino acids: CASSQEGLNTEAFF. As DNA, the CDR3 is TGTGCCAGCAGCCAAGAGGGCCTTAACACTGAAGCTTTCTTT.

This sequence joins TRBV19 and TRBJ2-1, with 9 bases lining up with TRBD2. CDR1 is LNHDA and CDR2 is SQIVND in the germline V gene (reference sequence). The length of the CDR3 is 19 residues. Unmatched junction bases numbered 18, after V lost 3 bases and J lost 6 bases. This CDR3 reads CASSIAVPSGVGQGNEQFF. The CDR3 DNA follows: TGTGCCAGTAGTATTGCCGTTCCTAGCGGGGTGGGTCAGGGCAATGAGCAGTTCTTC.

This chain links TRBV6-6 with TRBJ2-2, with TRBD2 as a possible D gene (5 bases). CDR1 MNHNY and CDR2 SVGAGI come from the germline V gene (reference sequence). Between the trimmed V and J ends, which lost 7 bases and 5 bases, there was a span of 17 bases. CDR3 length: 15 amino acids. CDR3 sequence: CASTARGGRTGELFF. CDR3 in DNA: TGTGCCAGCACCGCCCGAGGAGGAAGGACCGGGGAGCTGTTTTTT.

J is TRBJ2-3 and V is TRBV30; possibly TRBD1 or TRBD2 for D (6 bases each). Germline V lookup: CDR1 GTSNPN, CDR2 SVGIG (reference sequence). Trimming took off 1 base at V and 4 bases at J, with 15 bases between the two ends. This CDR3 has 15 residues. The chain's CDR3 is CAWSDDSRGADTQYF. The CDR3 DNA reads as TGTGCCTGGAGTGACGACTCAAGGGGGGCAGATACGCAGTATTTT.

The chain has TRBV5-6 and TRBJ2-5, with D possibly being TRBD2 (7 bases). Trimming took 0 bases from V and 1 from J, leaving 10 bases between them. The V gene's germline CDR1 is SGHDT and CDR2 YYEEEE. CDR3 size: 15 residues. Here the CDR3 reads CASSLAGGFQETQYF. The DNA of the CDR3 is TGTGCCAGCAGCTTGGCGGGGGGCTTCCAAGAGACCCAGTACTTC.

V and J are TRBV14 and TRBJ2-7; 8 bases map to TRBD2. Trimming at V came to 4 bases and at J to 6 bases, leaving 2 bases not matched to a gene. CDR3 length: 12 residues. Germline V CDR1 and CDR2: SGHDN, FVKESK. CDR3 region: CASSLAGSEQYF. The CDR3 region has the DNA TGTGCCAGCAGCCTAGCGGGAAGCGAGCAGTACTTC. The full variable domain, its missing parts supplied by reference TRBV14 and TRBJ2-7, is EAGVTQFPSHSVIEKGQTVTLRCDPISGHDNLYWYRRVMGKEIKFLLHFVKESKQDESGMPNNRFLAERTGGTYSTLKVQPAELEDSGVYFCASSLAGSEQYFGPGTRLTVT.

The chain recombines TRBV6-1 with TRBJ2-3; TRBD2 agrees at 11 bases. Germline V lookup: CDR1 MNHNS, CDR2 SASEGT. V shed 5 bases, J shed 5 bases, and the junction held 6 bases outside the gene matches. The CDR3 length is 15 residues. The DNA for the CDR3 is TGTGCCAGCAGTAAGACTAGCGGGGAAGGAGATACGCAGTATTTT. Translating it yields CASSKTSGEGDTQYF.

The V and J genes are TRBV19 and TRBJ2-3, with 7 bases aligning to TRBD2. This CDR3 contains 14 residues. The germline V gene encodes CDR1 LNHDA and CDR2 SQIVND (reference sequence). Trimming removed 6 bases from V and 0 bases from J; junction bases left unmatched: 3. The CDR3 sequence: CASSALASTDTQYF. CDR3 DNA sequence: TGTGCCAGTAGCGCACTAGCGAGCACAGATACGCAGTATTTT.

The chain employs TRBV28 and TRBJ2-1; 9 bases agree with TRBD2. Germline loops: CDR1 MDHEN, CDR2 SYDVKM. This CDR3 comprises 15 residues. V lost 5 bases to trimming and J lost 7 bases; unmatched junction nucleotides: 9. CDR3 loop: CASSTTSGWGNEQFF. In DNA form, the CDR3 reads TGTGCCAGCAGTACTACTAGCGGGTGGGGGAATGAGCAGTTCTTC.

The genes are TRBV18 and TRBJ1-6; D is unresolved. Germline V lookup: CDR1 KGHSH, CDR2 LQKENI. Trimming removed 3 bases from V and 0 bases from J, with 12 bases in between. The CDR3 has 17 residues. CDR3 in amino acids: CASSPGEGSSYNSPLHF. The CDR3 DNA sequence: TGTGCCAGCTCACCTGGAGAGGGCAGCTCCTATAATTCACCCCTCCACTTT.

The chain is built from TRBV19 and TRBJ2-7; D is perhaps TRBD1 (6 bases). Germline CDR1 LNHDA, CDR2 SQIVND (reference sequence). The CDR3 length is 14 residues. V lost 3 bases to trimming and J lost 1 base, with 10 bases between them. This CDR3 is CASSIRTVSYEQYF. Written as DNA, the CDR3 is TGTGCCAGTAGTATTAGGACAGTTTCCTACGAGCAGTACTTC.